A single sample gave rise to the 7 T cell receptor beta chains below, sequenced in a study of shared clonotypes between healthy human individuals (TCRdb year 2020). The library was generated by the immunoSEQ multiplex PCR assay. Entries here come from immuneACCESS through TCRdb and include only in-frame sequences with V and J called. Some clones fail to appear in such tables; in the studies checked, an unresolved V gene covers under half of the shortfall, and the cause of the remainder is unknown. The table for this sample lists about 300,000 clones; about 74% of them were counted only once. The ten largest clones represent about a tenth of the sample. Sample: memory CD4+ T cells sorted from blood. The sample's cell subset or site, from its label and the paper: CD45RA-negative fraction. Receptor source: a man aged 30-40 years in good health.

The rearrangement uses TRBV5-1 and TRBJ2-5, with 15 nucleotides matching TRBD2. J was trimmed by 0 bases and V by 4 bases; bases with no gene match: 4. CDR3 size: 17 residues. The germline V gene encodes CDR1 SGHRS and CDR2 YFSETQ. The CDR3 DNA reads as TGCGCCAGCAGCAGGGGACTAGCGGGAGGAAACCAAGAGACCCAGTACTTC. It translates to CASSRGLAGGNQETQYF. The variable domain in full, with the rest retrieved from reference TRBV5-1 and TRBJ2-5, is KAGVTQTPRYLIKTRGQQVTLSCSPISGHRSVSWYQQTPGQGLQFLFEYFSETQRNKGNFPGRFSGRQFSNSRSEMNVSTLELGDSALYLCASSRGLAGGNQETQYFGPGTRLLVL.

The chain uses TRBV29-1 and TRBJ2-3; 8 nucleotides align to TRBD1. The V gene end was trimmed by 4 bases and the J gene end by 0 bases; junction bases not matched to a gene: 3. This CDR3 contains 14 residues. The germline V gene has CDR1 SQVTM and CDR2 ANQGSEA. DNA of the CDR3: TGCAGCGTTGCGAGACAGGGGAGCACAGATACGCAGTATTTT. Its translation is CSVARQGSTDTQYF.

The J gene is TRBJ1-2, the V gene TRBV7-2; the D gene is possibly TRBD1 (5 bases). The CDR3 sequence is 15 residues long. The germline V and J ends were trimmed by 5 bases and 4 bases, with 17 bases remaining between them. The germline V gene encodes CDR1 SGHTA and CDR2 FQGNSA. The CDR3 loop reads CASSPSLGATYGYTF. CDR3 DNA sequence: TGTGCCAGCAGCCCCAGCCTTGGGGCCACCTATGGCTACACCTTC.

The gene calls are TRBV7-3 and TRBJ1-1; no reliable D call. Trimming removed 0 bases at V and 1 base at J, with 3 bases between. The V gene's germline CDR1 is SGHTA and CDR2 FQGTGA. The CDR3 contains 13 residues. The DNA for the CDR3 is TGTGCCAGCAGCTTAACAGGGAACACTGAAGCTTTCTTT. Amino acids: CASSLTGNTEAFF.

In regard to this clone: This same CDR3 is encoded by further DNA sequences in the sample. V gene TRBV6-5 combines with J gene TRBJ1-1; the D gene is possibly TRBD1 (5 bases). Germline CDR1 and CDR2: MNHEY and SVGAGI. The V end was cut by 6 bases, the J end by 7 bases, with 15 bases between. The CDR3 has 13 residues. CDR3 bases: TGTGCCAGCAGCTACCGGAGGGGTCGTGAAGCTTTCTTT. Amino acids: CASSYRRGREAFF.

In this sample, this clone turned up a few times. V and J are TRBV28 and TRBJ1-1; the D is unclear. The CDR3 is 12 amino acids. V gave up 8 bases and J gave up 0 bases, with 7 bases separating them. Germline V gene data show CDR1 as MDHEN and CDR2 as SYDVKM. CDR3 residues: CASGKMNTEAFF. CDR3 in DNA: TGTGCCAGCGGAAAGATGAACACTGAAGCTTTCTTT.

V is TRBV5-5 and J is TRBJ2-3; 12 bases map to TRBD2. Germline CDR1 reads SGHKS; CDR2 reads YYEKEE (reference sequence). This CDR3 has 18 residues. Unmatched junction bases numbered 8, after V lost 3 bases and J lost 0 bases. The DNA for the CDR3 is TGTGCCAGCAGCTCTAGGACTAGCGGGATAACTAGCACAGATACGCAGTATTTT. This translates into CASSSRTSGITSTDTQYF.